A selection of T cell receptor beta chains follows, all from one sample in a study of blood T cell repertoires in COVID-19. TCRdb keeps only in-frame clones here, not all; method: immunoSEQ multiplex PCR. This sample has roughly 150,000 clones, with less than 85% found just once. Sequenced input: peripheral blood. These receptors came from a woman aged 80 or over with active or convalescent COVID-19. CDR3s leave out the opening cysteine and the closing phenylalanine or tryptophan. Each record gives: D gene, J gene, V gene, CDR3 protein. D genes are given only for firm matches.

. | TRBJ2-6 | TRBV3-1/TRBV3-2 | ASSQFPQGIRGANVLT
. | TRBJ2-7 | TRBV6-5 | ASSYSVGPSYEQY
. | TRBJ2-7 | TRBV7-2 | ASGLGGSYEQY
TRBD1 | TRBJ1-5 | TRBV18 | ASSRDSSNQPQH
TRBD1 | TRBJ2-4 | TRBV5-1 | ASSLGQGVDIQY
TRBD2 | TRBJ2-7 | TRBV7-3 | ASSLIRAGASEQY
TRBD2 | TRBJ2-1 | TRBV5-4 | ASSLGLAANNEQF
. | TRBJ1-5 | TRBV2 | ASSLSNQPQH
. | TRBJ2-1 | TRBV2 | ASSDRDYKF
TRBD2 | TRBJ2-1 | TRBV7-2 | ASSFSSGGYNEQF
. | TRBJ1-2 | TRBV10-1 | ASRPMRLAGGQANYGYT
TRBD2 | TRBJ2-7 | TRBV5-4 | ASSYPSGRRGEQY
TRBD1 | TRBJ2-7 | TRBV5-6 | ASSLGDRASYEQY
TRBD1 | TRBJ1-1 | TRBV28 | ASGQVRFEAF
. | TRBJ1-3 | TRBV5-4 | ASSRGGGHENTIY
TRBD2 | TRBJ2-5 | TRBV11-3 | ASSHFGGGLETQY
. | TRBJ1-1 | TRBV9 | ASSVGPHIKGAF
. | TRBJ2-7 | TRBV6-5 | ASTGHRVYEQY
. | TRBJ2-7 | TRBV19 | ASSVQGLDEQY
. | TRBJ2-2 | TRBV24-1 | ATSDPRRDSGTGELF
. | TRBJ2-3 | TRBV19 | ASSIYGQSTDTQY
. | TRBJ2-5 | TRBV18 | ASSPPGSETQY
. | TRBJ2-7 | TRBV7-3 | ASSLQGAYEQY
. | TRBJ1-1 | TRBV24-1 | ATSDPRTANTEAF
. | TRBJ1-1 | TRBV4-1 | ASSQVQYTEAF
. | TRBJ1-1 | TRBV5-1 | ASSLRASTSGGTEAF
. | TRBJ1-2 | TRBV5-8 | ASSLGLYGYT
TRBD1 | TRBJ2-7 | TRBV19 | ASSKPGQGFHEQY
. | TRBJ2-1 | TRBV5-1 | ASSLAGEQF
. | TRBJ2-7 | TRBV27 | ASSFSAFPYEQY
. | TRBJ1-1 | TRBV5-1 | ASSLDGQNTEAF
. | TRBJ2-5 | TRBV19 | ASSIDLQGYQETQY
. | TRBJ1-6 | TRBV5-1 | ASSYSGEAPLH
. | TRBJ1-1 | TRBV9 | ASSPRGGNTEAF
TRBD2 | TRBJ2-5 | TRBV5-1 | ASSLFLAGRETQY
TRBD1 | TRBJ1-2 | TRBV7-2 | ASSPRDSEIYGYT
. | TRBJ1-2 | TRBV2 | ASSDRTVNYGYT